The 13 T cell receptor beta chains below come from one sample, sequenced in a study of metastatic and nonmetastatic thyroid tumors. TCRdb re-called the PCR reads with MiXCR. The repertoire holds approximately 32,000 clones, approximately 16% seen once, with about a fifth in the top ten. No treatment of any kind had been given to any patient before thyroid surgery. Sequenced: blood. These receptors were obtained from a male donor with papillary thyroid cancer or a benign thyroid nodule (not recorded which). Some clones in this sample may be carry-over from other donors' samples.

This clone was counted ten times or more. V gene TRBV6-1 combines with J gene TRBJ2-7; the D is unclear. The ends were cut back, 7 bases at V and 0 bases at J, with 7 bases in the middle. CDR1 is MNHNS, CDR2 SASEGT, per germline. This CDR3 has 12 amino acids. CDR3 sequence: CASTTFSYEQYF. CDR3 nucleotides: TGTGCCAGCACGACATTCTCCTACGAGCAGTACTTC.

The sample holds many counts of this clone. In DNA, the CDR3 is TGTGCCAGCAGTCGACTAGACCTCGGCGAGACCCAGTACTTC. It codes for CASSRLDLGETQYF. The V call is TRBV27, the J call TRBJ2-5; TRBD2 is a possible D gene (6 bases). CDR3 length equals 14 residues. The V gene's germline CDR1 is MNHEY and CDR2 SMNVEV (reference sequence). Trimming left V 5 bases short and J 5 bases short, with 15 bases between.

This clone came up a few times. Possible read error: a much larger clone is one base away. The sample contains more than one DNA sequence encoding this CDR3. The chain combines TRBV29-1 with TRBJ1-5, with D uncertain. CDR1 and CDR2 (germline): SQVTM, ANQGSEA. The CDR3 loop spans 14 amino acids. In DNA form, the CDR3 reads TGCAGCGTTGAAGGGCAGACCCACAATCAGCCACAGCATTTT. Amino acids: CSVEGQTHNQPQHF.

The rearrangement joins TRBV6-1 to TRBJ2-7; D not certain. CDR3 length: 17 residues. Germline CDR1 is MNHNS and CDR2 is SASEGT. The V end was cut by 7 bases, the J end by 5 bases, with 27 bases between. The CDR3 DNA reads TGTGCCAGCATCCCCAGTGCTATTTCCTGGGTTATTCACGAGCAGTACTTC. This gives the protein CASIPSAISWVIHEQYF.

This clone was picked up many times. The CDR3 DNA is TGTGCCAGCAGTTACTGGCAGGGGGCCTACTATGGCTACACCTTC. It yields the protein CASSYWQGAYYGYTF. This chain joins TRBV6-5 and TRBJ1-2; TRBD1 aligns across 8 bases. CDR3 length: 15 residues. CDR1 is MNHEY and CDR2 is SVGAGI in the germline V gene. The V gene end was trimmed by 1 base and the J gene end by 3 bases; junction bases not matched to a gene: 4.

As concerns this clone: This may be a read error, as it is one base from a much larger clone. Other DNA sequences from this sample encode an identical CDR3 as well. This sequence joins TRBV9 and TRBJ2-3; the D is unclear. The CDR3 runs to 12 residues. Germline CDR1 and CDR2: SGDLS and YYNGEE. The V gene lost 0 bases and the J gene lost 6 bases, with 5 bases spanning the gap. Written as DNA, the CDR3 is TGTGCCAGCAGCGTAGGGGTGGATACGCAGTATTTT. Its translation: CASSVGVDTQYF.

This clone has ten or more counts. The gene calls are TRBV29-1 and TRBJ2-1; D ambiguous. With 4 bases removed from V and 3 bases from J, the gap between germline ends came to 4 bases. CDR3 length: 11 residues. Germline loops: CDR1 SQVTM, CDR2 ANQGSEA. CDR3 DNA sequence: TGCAGCGTTGGTCTCTACAATGAGCAGTTCTTC. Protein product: CSVGLYNEQFF.

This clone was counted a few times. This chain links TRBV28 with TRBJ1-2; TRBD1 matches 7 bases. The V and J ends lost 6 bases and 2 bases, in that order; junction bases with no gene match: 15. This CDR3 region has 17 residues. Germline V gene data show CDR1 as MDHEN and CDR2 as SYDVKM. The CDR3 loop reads CASRGNGFGGQNYGYTF. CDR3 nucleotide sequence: TGTGCCAGCAGAGGCAACGGTTTTGGGGGACAGAACTATGGCTACACCTTC.

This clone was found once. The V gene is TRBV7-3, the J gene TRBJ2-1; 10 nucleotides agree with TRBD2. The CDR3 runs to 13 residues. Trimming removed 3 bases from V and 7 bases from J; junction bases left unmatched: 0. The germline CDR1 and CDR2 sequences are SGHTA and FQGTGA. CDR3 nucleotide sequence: TGTGCCAGCAGCTTGGGACTAGCGAATGAGCAGTTCTTC. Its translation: CASSLGLANEQFF.

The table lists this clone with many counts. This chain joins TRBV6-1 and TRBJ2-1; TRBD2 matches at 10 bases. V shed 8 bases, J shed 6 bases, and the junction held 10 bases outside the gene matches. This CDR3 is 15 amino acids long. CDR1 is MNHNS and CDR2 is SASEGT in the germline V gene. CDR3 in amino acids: CASSTLAGVSNEQFF. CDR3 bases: TGTGCCAGCTCGACCCTAGCGGGAGTTTCCAATGAGCAGTTCTTC.

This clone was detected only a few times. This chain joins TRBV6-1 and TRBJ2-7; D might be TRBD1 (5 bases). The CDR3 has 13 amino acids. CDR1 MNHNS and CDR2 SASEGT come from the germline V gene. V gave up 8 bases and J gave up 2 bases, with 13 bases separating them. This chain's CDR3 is CASSRAETYEQYF. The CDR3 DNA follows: TGTGCCAGCTCCAGGGCGGAAACCTACGAGCAGTACTTC.

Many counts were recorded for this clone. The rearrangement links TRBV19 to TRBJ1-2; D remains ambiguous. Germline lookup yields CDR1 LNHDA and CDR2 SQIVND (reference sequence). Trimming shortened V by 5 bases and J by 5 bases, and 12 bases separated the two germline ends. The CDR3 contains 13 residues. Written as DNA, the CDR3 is TGTGCCAGTAGTCCCCCAACTCCTTATGGCTACACCTTC. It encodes CASSPPTPYGYTF.

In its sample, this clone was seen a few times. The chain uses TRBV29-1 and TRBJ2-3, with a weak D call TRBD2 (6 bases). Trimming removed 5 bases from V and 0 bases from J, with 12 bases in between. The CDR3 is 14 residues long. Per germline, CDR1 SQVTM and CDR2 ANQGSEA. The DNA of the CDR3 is TGCAGCGTTCGGCGGGGCAATAGCACAGATACGCAGTATTTT. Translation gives CSVRRGNSTDTQYF.